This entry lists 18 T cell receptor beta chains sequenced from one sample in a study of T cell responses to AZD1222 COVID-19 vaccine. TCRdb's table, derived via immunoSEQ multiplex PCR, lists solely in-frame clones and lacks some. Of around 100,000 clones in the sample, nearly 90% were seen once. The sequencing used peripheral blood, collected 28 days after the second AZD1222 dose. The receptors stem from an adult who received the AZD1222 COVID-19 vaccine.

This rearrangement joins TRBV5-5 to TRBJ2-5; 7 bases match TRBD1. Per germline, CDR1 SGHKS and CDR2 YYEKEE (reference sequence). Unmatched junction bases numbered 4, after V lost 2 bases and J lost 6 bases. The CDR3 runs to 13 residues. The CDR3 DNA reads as TGTGCCAGCAGCTTTCACAGGGGTCAGACCCAGTACTTC. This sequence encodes CASSFHRGQTQYF. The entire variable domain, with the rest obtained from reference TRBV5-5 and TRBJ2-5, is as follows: DAGVTQSPTHLIKTRGQQVTLRCSPISGHKSVSWYQQVLGQGPQFIFQYYEKEERGRGNFPDRFSARQFPNYSSELNVNALLLGDSALYLCASSFHRGQTQYFGPGTRLLVL.

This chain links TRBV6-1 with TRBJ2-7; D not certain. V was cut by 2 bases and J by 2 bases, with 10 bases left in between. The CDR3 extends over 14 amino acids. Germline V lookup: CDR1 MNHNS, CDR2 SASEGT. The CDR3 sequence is CASSERARPYEQYF. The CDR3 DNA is TGTGCCAGCAGTGAAAGGGCCCGGCCCTACGAGCAGTACTTC.

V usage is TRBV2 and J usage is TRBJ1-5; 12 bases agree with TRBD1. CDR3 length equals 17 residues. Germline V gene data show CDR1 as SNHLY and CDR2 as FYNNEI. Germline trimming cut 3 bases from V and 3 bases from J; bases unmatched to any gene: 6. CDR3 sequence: CASSESGTGGVNQPQHF. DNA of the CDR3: TGTGCCAGCAGTGAGTCCGGGACAGGGGGCGTCAATCAGCCCCAGCATTTT.

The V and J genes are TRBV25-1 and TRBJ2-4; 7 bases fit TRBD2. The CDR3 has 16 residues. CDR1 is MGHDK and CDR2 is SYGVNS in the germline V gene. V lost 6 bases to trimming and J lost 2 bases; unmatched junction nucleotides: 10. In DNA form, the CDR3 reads TGTGCCAGCAGCGGTGGGGAGGGGCCAACCAAAAACATTCAGTACTTC. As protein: CASSGGEGPTKNIQYF.

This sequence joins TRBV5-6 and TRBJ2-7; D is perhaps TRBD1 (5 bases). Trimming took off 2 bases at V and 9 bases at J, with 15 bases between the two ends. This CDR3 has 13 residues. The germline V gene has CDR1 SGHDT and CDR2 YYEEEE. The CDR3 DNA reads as TGTGCCAGCAGCTTTAGTGGGGCGCATCGGCAGTACTTC. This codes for CASSFSGAHRQYF.

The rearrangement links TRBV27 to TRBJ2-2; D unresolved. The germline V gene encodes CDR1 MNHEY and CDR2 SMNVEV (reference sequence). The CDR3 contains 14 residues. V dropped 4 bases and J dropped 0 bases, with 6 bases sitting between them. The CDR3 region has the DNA TGTGCCAGCAGTTCGCTCGCGAACACCGGGGAGCTGTTTTTT. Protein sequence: CASSSLANTGELFF.

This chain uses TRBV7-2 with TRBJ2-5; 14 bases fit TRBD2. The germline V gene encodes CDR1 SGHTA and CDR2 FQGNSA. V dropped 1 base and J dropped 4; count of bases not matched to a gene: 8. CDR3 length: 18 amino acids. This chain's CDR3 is CASSLVGLAGVIGETQYF. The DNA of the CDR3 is TGTGCCAGCAGCTTAGTGGGACTAGCGGGAGTCATAGGAGAGACCCAGTACTTC.

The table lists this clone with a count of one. The CDR3, as DNA: TGTGCCAGCAGCTTAAAACGGGCCCTGGGGAATGAGCAGTTCTTC. Its protein product is CASSLKRALGNEQFF. The chain couples TRBV7-3 to TRBJ2-1; D is unclear. Germline CDR1 is SGHTA and CDR2 is FQGTGA. V lost 1 base to trimming and J lost 7 bases, with 14 bases between them. The CDR3 consists of 15 residues.

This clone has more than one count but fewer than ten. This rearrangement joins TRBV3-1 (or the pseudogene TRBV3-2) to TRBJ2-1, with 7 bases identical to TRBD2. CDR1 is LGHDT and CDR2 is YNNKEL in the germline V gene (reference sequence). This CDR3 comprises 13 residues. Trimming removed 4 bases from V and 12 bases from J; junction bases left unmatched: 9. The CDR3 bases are TGTGCCAGCAGCCTCGCGACGACTAGCTCGCAGTTCTTC. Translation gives CASSLATTSSQFF.

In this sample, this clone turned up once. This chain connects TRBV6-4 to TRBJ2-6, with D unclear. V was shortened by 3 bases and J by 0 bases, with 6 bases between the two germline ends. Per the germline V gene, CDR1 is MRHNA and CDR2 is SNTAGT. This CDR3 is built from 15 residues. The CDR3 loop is CASSEAGSGANVLTF. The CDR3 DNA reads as TGTGCCAGCAGTGAAGCAGGCTCTGGGGCCAACGTCCTGACTTTC.

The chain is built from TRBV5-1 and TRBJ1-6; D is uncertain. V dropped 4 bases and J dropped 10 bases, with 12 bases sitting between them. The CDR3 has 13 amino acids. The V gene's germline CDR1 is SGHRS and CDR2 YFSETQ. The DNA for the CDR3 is TGCGCCAGCAGCATAGGGTCGGGGTCACCCCTCCACTTT. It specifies CASSIGSGSPLHF.

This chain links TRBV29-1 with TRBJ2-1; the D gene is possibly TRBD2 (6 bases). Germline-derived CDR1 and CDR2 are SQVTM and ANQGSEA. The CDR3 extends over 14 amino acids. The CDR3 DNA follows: TGCGCCGGTCGGGAGACGGTCTCCTACAATGAGCAGTTCTTC. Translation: CAGRETVSYNEQFF.

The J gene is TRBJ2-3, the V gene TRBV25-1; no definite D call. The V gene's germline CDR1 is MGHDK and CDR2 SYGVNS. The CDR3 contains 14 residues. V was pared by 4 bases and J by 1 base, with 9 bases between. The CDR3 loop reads CASSGYGGTDTQYF. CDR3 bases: TGTGCCAGCAGTGGCTACGGCGGCACAGATACGCAGTATTTT.

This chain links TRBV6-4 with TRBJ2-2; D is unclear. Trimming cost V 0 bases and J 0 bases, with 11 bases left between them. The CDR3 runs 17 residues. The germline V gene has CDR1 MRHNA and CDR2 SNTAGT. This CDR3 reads CASSDSVEVPNTGELFF. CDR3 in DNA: TGTGCCAGCAGTGACTCCGTAGAAGTCCCGAACACCGGGGAGCTGTTTTTT.

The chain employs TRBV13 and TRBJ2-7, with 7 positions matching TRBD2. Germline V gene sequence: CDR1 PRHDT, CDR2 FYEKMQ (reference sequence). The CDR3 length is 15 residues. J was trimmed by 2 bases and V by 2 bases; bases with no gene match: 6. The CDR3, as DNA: TGTGCCAGCAGCTTATGGGCTAGCGGTGCCTACGAGCAGTACTTC. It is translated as CASSLWASGAYEQYF.

The CDR3 DNA sequence: TGTGCCAGCAGCATTCCATCAGGGGCTGGGGCCAACGTCCTGACTTTC. Protein: CASSIPSGAGANVLTF. The chain uses TRBV5-6 and TRBJ2-6; TRBD1 might be the D (6 bases). This CDR3 has 16 residues. Trimming shortened V by 4 bases and J by 2 bases, and 13 bases separated the two germline ends. Germline-derived CDR1 and CDR2 are SGHDT and YYEEEE.

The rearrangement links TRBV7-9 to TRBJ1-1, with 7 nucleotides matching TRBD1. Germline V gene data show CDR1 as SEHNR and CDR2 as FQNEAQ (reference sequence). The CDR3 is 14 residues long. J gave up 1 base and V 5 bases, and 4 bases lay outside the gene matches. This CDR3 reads CASSQGTANTEAFF. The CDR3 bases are TGTGCCAGCAGCCAAGGGACAGCGAACACTGAAGCTTTCTTT.

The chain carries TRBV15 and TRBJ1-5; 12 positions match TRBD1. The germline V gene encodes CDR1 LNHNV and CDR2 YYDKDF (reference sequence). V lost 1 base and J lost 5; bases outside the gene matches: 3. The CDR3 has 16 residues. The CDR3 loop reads CATSRGDRGLYQPQHF. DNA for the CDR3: TGTGCCACCAGCAGAGGGGACAGGGGGCTGTATCAGCCCCAGCATTTT. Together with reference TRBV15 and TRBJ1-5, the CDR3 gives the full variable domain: DAMVIQNPRYQVTQFGKPVTLSCSQTLNHNVMYWYQQKSSQAPKLLFHYYDKDFNNEADTPDNFQSRRPNTSFCFLDIRSPGLGDTAMYLCATSRGDRGLYQPQHFGDGTRLSIL.